The 13 T cell receptor beta chains presented below share a single source sample, sequenced in a study of CD8+ T cells in alopecia areata. Noted treatment: oral pan-JAK inhibitor, 5-10 mg twice daily. As the sequencing template, cDNA was produced by extracting RNA and reverse transcribing it. Assay: immunoSEQ multiplex PCR; the TCRdb copy retains only in-frame clones and omits some. The data hold approximately 300,000 clones, with 58% observed a single time. The sequencing used CD4+ T cells sorted from blood, collected at week 24, from a patient treated with tofacitinib. These receptors came from a human donor with alopecia areata.

The chain has TRBV5-1 and TRBJ2-1; TRBD1 might be the D (6 bases). The germline gives CDR1 SGHRS, CDR2 YFSETQ. CDR3 length: 14 amino acids. Trimming pared 4 bases from V and 5 bases from J, leaving 13 bases between. This CDR3 reads CASSGSGVDNEQFF. CDR3 coding DNA: TGCGCCAGCAGCGGCTCAGGGGTGGACAATGAGCAGTTCTTC.

The chain links TRBV30 to TRBJ1-1; D might be TRBD1 (5 bases). The V end lost 4 bases, the J end lost 4 bases, and 16 bases lay between the germline ends. Germline V gene data show CDR1 as GTSNPN and CDR2 as SVGIG (reference sequence). The CDR3 loop spans 14 amino acids. The chain's CDR3 is CAWNPPGRVTEAFF. For the CDR3, the DNA is TGTGCCTGGAACCCCCCAGGGAGAGTCACTGAAGCTTTCTTT. Full variable domain (remainder filled in from reference TRBV30 and TRBJ1-1): SQTIHQWPATLVQPVGSPLSLECTVEGTSNPNLYWYRQAAGRGLQLLFYSVGIGQISSEVPQNLSASRPQDRQFILSSKKLLLSDSGFYLCAWNPPGRVTEAFFGQGTRLTVV.

V is TRBV29-1 and J is TRBJ2-5, with 7 bases fitting TRBD1. In germline, CDR1 is SQVTM, CDR2 ANQGSEA. CDR3 length: 14 amino acids. Germline trimming cut 4 bases from V and 0 bases from J; bases unmatched to any gene: 5. The CDR3 sequence: CSVGGGLYQETQYF. The CDR3 bases are TGCAGCGTTGGAGGGGGCTTATACCAAGAGACCCAGTACTTC.

This sequence joins TRBV7-2 and TRBJ2-5; 10 nucleotides line up with TRBD2. The J segment lost 4 bases and the V segment lost 8 bases, leaving 10 bases of the junction unmatched. Per the germline V gene, CDR1 is SGHTA and CDR2 is FQGNSA. This CDR3 region has 15 residues. The CDR3 loop is CASQRGGLLGETQYF. As DNA, the CDR3 is TGTGCCAGCCAGCGGGGGGGCCTTTTGGGAGAGACCCAGTACTTC.

The chain links TRBV7-9 to TRBJ2-5, with TRBD1 as a possible D gene (5 bases). This CDR3 spans 14 amino acids. Trimming took off 5 bases at V and 5 bases at J, with 15 bases between the two ends. Germline CDR1 reads SEHNR; CDR2 reads FQNEAQ (reference sequence). The CDR3 is CASSLPPGYETQYF. The CDR3 nucleotides read TGTGCCAGCAGCCTACCGCCAGGGTATGAGACCCAGTACTTC.

V is TRBV29-1 and J is TRBJ1-1, with TRBD1 matching 8 bases. Germline V gene data show CDR1 as SQVTM and CDR2 as ANQGSEA. This CDR3 is 13 amino acids long. The V gene end was trimmed by 6 bases and the J gene end by 2 bases; junction bases not matched to a gene: 5. CDR3 bases: TGCAGCGTCTCGGACAGGGTAAACACTGAAGCTTTCTTT. Amino acid sequence: CSVSDRVNTEAFF.

The chain combines TRBV5-1 with TRBJ1-2; perhaps TRBD1 as D (5 bases). CDR1 and CDR2 (germline): SGHRS, YFSETQ. V lost 3 bases to trimming and J lost 3 bases, with 15 bases between them. This CDR3 contains 15 residues. This chain's CDR3 is CASSSAQIQDYGYTF. CDR3 nucleotides: TGCGCCAGCAGCTCGGCCCAGATACAGGACTATGGCTACACCTTC.

This clone was picked up a small number of times. This rearrangement joins TRBV14 to TRBJ1-3, with no clear D. Germline V gives CDR1 SGHDN, CDR2 FVKESK. Deletions cut 0 bases from V and 4 bases from J, with 7 bases between. The CDR3 consists of 14 residues. In DNA form, the CDR3 reads TGTGCCAGCAGCCAAGACACGAGGGGAAACACCATATATTTT. Amino acid sequence: CASSQDTRGNTIYF.

The CDR3 DNA sequence: TGCGCCAGCAGGGTTAACCTAGCGATATCCTACAATGAGCAGTTCTTC. The encoded protein is CASRVNLAISYNEQFF. The gene calls are TRBV5-1 and TRBJ2-1; D might be TRBD2 (6 bases). Trimming took 5 bases from V and 1 from J, leaving 16 bases between them. CDR1 SGHRS and CDR2 YFSETQ come from the germline V gene. The length of the CDR3 is 16 residues. The entire variable domain, with the rest obtained from reference TRBV5-1 and TRBJ2-1, is as follows: KAGVTQTPRYLIKTRGQQVTLSCSPISGHRSVSWYQQTPGQGLQFLFEYFSETQRNKGNFPGRFSGRQFSNSRSEMNVSTLELGDSALYLCASRVNLAISYNEQFFGPGTRLTVL.

The chain combines TRBV5-1 with TRBJ2-1; D is perhaps TRBD1 (6 bases). Germline values: CDR1 SGHRS, CDR2 YFSETQ. This CDR3 is 13 amino acids long. Between the trimmed V and J ends, which lost 4 bases and 10 bases, there was a span of 15 bases. CDR3 in DNA: TGCGCCAGCAGCCCGATACAGGGTCCCGAGCAGTTCTTC. Protein: CASSPIQGPEQFF. The variable domain in full, completed from reference TRBV5-1 and TRBJ2-1, reads KAGVTQTPRYLIKTRGQQVTLSCSPISGHRSVSWYQQTPGQGLQFLFEYFSETQRNKGNFPGRFSGRQFSNSRSEMNVSTLELGDSALYLCASSPIQGPEQFFGPGTRLTVL.

The V call is TRBV7-9, the J call TRBJ1-6; tentative D call: TRBD1 (5 bases). CDR1 and CDR2 (germline): SEHNR, FQNEAQ (reference sequence). The CDR3 runs 14 residues. Trimming pared 11 bases from V and 1 base from J, leaving 12 bases between. The CDR3 sequence is CAHDSGSYNSPLHF. As DNA, the CDR3 is TGTGCCCACGACAGTGGTTCCTATAATTCACCCCTCCACTTT.

This clone was found a few times. The V and J genes are TRBV5-1 and TRBJ1-1; tentatively, D is TRBD1 (6 bases). The CDR3 runs to 15 residues. The V end was cut by 5 bases, the J end by 4 bases, with 18 bases between. Per germline, CDR1 SGHRS and CDR2 YFSETQ. CDR3 sequence reads: CASSLQGRGTTEAFF. CDR3 DNA sequence: TGCGCCAGCAGTTTGCAGGGGCGGGGGACCACTGAAGCTTTCTTT.

The rearrangement joins TRBV6-1 to TRBJ2-7; maybe TRBD1 (6 bases). This CDR3 contains 15 residues. Per the germline V gene, CDR1 is MNHNS and CDR2 is SASEGT. Trimming left V 4 bases short and J 2 bases short, with 15 bases between. The CDR3 sequence is CASSVTGTSAYEQYF. The DNA for the CDR3 is TGTGCCAGCAGTGTAACCGGGACAAGCGCCTACGAGCAGTACTTC.